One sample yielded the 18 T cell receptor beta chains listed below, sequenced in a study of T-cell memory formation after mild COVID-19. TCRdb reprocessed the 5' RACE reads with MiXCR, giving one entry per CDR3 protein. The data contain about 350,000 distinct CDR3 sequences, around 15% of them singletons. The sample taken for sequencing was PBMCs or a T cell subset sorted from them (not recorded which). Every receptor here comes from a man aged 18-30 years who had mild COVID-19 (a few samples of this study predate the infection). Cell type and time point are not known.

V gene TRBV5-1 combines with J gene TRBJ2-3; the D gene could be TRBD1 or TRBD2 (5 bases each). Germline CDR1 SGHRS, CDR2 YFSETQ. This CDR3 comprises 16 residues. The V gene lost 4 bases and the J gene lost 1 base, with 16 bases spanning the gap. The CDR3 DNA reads TGCGCCAGCAGCCCCCCCCGGCAGGGAGGCACAGATACGCAGTATTTT. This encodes CASSPPRQGGTDTQYF.

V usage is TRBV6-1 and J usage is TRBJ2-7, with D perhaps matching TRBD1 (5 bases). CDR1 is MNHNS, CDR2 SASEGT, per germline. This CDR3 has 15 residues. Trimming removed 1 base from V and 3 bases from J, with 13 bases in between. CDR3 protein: CASSEGSGQLYEQYF. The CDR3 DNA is TGTGCCAGCAGTGAAGGGTCAGGGCAGCTCTACGAGCAGTACTTC.

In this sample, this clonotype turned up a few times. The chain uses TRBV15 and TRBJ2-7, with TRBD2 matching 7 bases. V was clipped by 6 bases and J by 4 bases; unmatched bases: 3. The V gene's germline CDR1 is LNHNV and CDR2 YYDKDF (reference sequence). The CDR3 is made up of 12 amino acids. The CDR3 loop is CATRDGGYEQYF. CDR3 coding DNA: TGTGCCACCAGGGACGGGGGGTACGAGCAGTACTTC.

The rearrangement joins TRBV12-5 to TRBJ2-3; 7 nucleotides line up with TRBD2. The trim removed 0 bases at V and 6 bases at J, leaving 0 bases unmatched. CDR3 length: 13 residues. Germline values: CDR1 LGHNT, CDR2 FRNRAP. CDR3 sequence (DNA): TGTGCTAGTGGTTTGGTAGCGGGGGATACGCAGTATTTT. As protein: CASGLVAGDTQYF.

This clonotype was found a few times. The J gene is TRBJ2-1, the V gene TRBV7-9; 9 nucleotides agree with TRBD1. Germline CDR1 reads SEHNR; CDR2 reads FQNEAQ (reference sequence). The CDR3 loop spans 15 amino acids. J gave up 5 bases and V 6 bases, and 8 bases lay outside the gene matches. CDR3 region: CASREPGTGNNEQFF. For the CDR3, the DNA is TGTGCCAGCAGAGAACCCGGGACAGGGAACAATGAGCAGTTCTTC.

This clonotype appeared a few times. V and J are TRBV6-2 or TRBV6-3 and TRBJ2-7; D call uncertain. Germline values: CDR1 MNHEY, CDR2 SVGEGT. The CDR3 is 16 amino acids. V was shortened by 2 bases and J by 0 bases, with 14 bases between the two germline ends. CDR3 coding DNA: TGTGCCAGCAGTTACGGTTACTGGGAAAGCTCCTACGAGCAGTACTTC. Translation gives CASSYGYWESSYEQYF.

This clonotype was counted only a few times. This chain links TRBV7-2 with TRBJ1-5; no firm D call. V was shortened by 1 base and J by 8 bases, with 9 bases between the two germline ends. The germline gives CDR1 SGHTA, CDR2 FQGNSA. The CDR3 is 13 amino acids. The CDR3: CASSLGPFEPQHF. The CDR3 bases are TGTGCCAGCAGCTTAGGGCCCTTCGAGCCCCAGCATTTT.

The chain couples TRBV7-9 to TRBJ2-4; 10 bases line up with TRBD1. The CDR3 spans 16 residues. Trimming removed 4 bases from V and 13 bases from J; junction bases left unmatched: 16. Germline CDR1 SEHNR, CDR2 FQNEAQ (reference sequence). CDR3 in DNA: TGTGCCAGCAGCTCGACTAGGGACCCGGGACAGGGGACACAGTACTTC. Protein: CASSSTRDPGQGTQYF.

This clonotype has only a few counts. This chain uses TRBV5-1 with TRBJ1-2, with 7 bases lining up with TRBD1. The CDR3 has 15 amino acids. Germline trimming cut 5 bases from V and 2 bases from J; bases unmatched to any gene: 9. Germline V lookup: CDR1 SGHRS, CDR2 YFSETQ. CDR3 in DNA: TGCGCCAGCAGACTCACGGGACAGTTCAACTATGGCTACACCTTC. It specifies CASRLTGQFNYGYTF.

The CDR3 sequence: CASSPQPPLRGGDTEAFF. CDR3 DNA sequence: TGTGCCAGCTCACCACAACCTCCGCTTAGGGGCGGAGACACTGAAGCTTTCTTT. The V and J genes are TRBV18 and TRBJ1-1, with a weak D call TRBD1 (5 bases). The CDR3 spans 18 residues. Germline loops: CDR1 KGHSH, CDR2 LQKENI. With 1 base removed from V and 3 bases from J, the gap between germline ends came to 21 bases.

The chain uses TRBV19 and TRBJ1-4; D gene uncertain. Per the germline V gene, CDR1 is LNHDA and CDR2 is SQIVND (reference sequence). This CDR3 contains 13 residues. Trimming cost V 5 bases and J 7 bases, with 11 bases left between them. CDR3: CASSPPAVEKLFF. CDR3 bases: TGTGCCAGTAGTCCGCCGGCAGTTGAAAAACTGTTTTTT.

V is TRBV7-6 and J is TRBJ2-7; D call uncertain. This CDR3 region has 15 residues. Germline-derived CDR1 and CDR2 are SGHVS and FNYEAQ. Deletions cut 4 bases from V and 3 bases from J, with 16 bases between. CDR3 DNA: TGTGCCAGCAGCTCGAGCCCCCTGGCCGACTACGAGCAGTACTTC. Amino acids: CASSSSPLADYEQYF.

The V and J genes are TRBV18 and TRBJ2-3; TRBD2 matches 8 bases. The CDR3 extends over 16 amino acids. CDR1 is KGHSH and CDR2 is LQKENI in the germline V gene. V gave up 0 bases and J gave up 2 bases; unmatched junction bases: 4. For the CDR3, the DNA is TGTGCCAGCTCACCACCTAAGACTAGCGCCACAGATACGCAGTATTTT. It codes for CASSPPKTSATDTQYF.

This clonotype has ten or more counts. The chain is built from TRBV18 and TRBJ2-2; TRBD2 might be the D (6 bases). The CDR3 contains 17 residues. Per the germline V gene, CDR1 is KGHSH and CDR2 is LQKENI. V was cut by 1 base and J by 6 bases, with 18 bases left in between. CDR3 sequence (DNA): TGTGCCAGCTCACCACGGGGACTCAGTAAAGTGGCCGGGGAGCTGTTTTTT. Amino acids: CASSPRGLSKVAGELFF.

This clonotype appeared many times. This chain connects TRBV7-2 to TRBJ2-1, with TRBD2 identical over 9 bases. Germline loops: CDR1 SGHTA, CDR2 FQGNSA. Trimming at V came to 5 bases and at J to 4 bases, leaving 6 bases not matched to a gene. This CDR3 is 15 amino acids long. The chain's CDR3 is CASSRSGGPYNEQFF. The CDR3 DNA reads TGTGCCAGCAGCCGTAGCGGGGGACCTTACAATGAGCAGTTCTTC.

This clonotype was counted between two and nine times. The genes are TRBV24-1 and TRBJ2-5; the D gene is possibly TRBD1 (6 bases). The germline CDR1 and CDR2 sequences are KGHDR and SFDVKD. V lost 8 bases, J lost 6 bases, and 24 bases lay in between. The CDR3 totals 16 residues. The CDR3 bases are TGTGCCACCACCAGGGGTCCTGGTCGGGCCCCAAAGACCCAGTACTTC. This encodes CATTRGPGRAPKTQYF.

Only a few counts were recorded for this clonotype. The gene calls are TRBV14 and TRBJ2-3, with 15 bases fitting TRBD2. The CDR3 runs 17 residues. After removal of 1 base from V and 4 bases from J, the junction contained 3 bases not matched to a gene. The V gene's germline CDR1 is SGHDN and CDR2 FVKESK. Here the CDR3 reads CASSQARTSGGADTQYF. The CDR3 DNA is TGTGCCAGCAGCCAAGCCCGGACTAGCGGGGGGGCAGATACGCAGTATTTT. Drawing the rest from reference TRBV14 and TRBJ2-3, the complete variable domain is EAGVTQFPSHSVIEKGQTVTLRCDPISGHDNLYWYRRVMGKEIKFLLHFVKESKQDESGMPNNRFLAERTGGTYSTLKVQPAELEDSGVYFCASSQARTSGGADTQYFGPGTRLTVL.

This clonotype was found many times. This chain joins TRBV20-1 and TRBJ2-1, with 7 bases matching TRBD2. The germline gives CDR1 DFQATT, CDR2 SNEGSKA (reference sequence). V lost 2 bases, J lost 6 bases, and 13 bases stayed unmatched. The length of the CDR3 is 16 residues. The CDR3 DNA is TGCAGTGCTAGAAGGGCTAGCGGCGGAGTTTCCAATGAGCAGTTCTTC. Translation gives CSARRASGGVSNEQFF.